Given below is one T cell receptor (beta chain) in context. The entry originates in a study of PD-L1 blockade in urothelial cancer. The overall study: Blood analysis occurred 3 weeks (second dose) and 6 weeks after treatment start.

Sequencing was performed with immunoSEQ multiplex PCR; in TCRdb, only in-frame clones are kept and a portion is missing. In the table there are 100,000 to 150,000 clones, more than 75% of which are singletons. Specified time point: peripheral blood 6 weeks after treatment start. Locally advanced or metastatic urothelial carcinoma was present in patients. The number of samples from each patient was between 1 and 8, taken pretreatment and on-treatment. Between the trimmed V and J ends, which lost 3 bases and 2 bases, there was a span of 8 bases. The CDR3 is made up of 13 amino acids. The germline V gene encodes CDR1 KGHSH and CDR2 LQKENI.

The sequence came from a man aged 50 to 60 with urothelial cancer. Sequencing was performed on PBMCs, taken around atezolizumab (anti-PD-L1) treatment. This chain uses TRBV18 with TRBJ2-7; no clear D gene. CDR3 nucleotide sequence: TGTGCCAGCTCACCCAGCGAAGCCTACGAGCAGTACTTC. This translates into CASSPSEAYEQYF.